Listed below are T cell receptor beta chains from one sample, sequenced in a study of T cells in Graves' hyperthyroidism and ophthalmopathy. Via MiXCR, TCRdb re-called the multiplex PCR reads, giving one row per CDR3 protein. The sample lists 500,000 to 650,000 distinct CDR3 sequences; 12% to 15% were seen once. Sequenced input: blood. The receptors come from a woman aged 40 to 50 with Graves' hyperthyroidism. The CDR3 runs from the conserved cysteine through the conserved F or W. D genes are given only for firm matches. Size tells how often a clone was seen (once, few, many) or the class of an expanded clone, and some rows leave it out.

clone_size: many; v_call: TRBV3-1; d_call: -; j_call: TRBJ2-3; cdr3_nt: TGTGCCAGCAGCCAACGGGCAGTCCCAGATACGCAGTATTTT; cdr3_aa: CASSQRAVPDTQYF
clone_size: many; v_call: TRBV3-1; d_call: TRBD2; j_call: TRBJ2-3; cdr3_nt: TGTGCCGTTTCCCGGACTAGCGGCTACACAGATACGCAGTATTTT; cdr3_aa: CAVSRTSGYTDTQYF
clone_size: -; v_call: TRBV10-1; d_call: -; j_call: TRBJ2-7; cdr3_nt: TGCGCCAGCAGTCCCGCTTTCGGGGTCCACGAGCAGTACTTC; cdr3_aa: CASSPAFGVHEQYF
clone_size: -; v_call: TRBV19; d_call: TRBD1; j_call: TRBJ2-1; cdr3_nt: TGTGCCAGTAGTCAGGGGGCAGGCAGCTCCTACAATGAGCAGTTCTTC; cdr3_aa: CASSQGAGSSYNEQFF
clone_size: many; v_call: TRBV29-1; d_call: -; j_call: TRBJ1-1; cdr3_nt: TGCAGCGTTACTCCGTCGAACACTGAAGCTTTCTTT; cdr3_aa: CSVTPSNTEAFF
clone_size: many; v_call: TRBV29-1; d_call: TRBD1; j_call: TRBJ1-4; cdr3_nt: TGCAGTGCTCAGGGGGCGTCTAATGAAAAACTGTTTTTT; cdr3_aa: CSAQGASNEKLFF
clone_size: -; v_call: TRBV7-2; d_call: -; j_call: TRBJ2-6; cdr3_nt: TGCGCCAGCAGCCAAGAGGGGGTGGGAGCAACCCACTCTGGGGCCAACGTCCTGACTTTC; cdr3_aa: CASSQEGVGATHSGANVLTF
clone_size: -; v_call: TRBV30; d_call: TRBD1; j_call: TRBJ2-5; cdr3_nt: TGTGCCTGGAAACCTTACAGGGGCCCAGTTGAGACCCAGTACTTC; cdr3_aa: CAWKPYRGPVETQYF
clone_size: -; v_call: TRBV11-2; d_call: -; j_call: TRBJ1-2; cdr3_nt: TGCGCCAGCAGCTTCAGGGCCGGGGATGGCTACACCTTC; cdr3_aa: CASSFRAGDGYTF
clone_size: -; v_call: TRBV27; d_call: -; j_call: TRBJ1-2; cdr3_nt: TGTGCCAGCAGTTTAATACCCACGGATGGCTACACCTTC; cdr3_aa: CASSLIPTDGYTF
clone_size: many; v_call: TRBV30; d_call: -; j_call: TRBJ1-6; cdr3_nt: TGTGCCTGGAGTGCGGCGGAGGATAATTCACCCCTCCACTTT; cdr3_aa: CAWSAAEDNSPLHF
clone_size: many; v_call: TRBV28; d_call: -; j_call: TRBJ2-3; cdr3_nt: TGTGCCAGCAGTTTAGTGGGGGAGGCTGATACGCAGTATTTT; cdr3_aa: CASSLVGEADTQYF
clone_size: -; v_call: TRBV27; d_call: TRBD1; j_call: TRBJ1-5; cdr3_nt: TGTGCCAGCAGTTTCTCCGGGACAGGAAGCAATCAGCCCCAGCATTTT; cdr3_aa: CASSFSGTGSNQPQHF
clone_size: many; v_call: TRBV6-2/TRBV6-3; d_call: -; j_call: TRBJ2-5; cdr3_nt: TGTGCCAGCAGTTACTCGGCAAGCTCAGGGACCCAGTACTTC; cdr3_aa: CASSYSASSGTQYF
clone_size: many; v_call: TRBV20-1; d_call: -; j_call: TRBJ2-2; cdr3_nt: TGCAGTGCTGGGTCACTGCATAGGCCCGGGGAGCTGTTTTTT; cdr3_aa: CSAGSLHRPGELFF
clone_size: -; v_call: TRBV7-2; d_call: TRBD2; j_call: TRBJ2-7; cdr3_nt: TGTGCCAGCAGTTACCCGGGACTAGTGGTCGAGCAGTACTTC; cdr3_aa: CASSYPGLVVEQYF
clone_size: many; v_call: TRBV20-1; d_call: TRBD1; j_call: TRBJ2-3; cdr3_nt: TGCAGTGCTACCTCGGGACAGGGCACAGATACGCAGTATTTT; cdr3_aa: CSATSGQGTDTQYF
clone_size: -; v_call: TRBV19; d_call: TRBD2; j_call: TRBJ2-1; cdr3_nt: TGTGCCAGTAGTATAGGCCCGACTAGCGGGAGTAGGGAGCAGTTCTTC; cdr3_aa: CASSIGPTSGSREQFF
clone_size: -; v_call: TRBV28; d_call: -; j_call: TRBJ2-3; cdr3_nt: TGTGCCAGCAGTTTACAACCCATTGGGGGTGATACGCAGTATTTT; cdr3_aa: CASSLQPIGGDTQYF
clone_size: many; v_call: TRBV28; d_call: -; j_call: TRBJ2-7; cdr3_nt: TGTGCCAGCAGTTTCGTCAGGGGCCTCTACGAGCAGTACTTC; cdr3_aa: CASSFVRGLYEQYF
clone_size: many; v_call: TRBV3-1; d_call: -; j_call: TRBJ1-5; cdr3_nt: TGTGCCAGCAGCCAGCAGGGGAGTCAGCCCCAGCATTTT; cdr3_aa: CASSQQGSQPQHF
clone_size: -; v_call: TRBV6-2/TRBV6-3; d_call: TRBD1; j_call: TRBJ2-5; cdr3_nt: TGTGCCAGCAGTTACGGACAGGGGAAGTACTTC; cdr3_aa: CASSYGQGKYF
clone_size: -; v_call: TRBV7-2; d_call: TRBD2; j_call: TRBJ2-1; cdr3_nt: TGTGCCAGCAGCTTAGCCACTAGCGGTTCCTACAATGAGCAGTTCTTC; cdr3_aa: CASSLATSGSYNEQFF
clone_size: many; v_call: TRBV30; d_call: TRBD2; j_call: TRBJ2-1; cdr3_nt: TGTGCCTGGAGTGGCTTAGCGGGAGGCGAGTTGTTCTTC; cdr3_aa: CAWSGLAGGELFF
clone_size: many; v_call: TRBV6-1; d_call: -; j_call: TRBJ1-1; cdr3_nt: TGTGCCAGCAGTGGGAGACTCCCTGAAGCTTTCTTT; cdr3_aa: CASSGRLPEAFF
clone_size: many; v_call: TRBV3-1; d_call: TRBD2; j_call: TRBJ2-2; cdr3_nt: TGTGCCAGCAGGCAAACACGGGAGGGGCGTACCGGGGAGCTGTTTTTT; cdr3_aa: CASRQTREGRTGELFF
clone_size: -; v_call: TRBV28; d_call: TRBD1; j_call: TRBJ1-3; cdr3_nt: TGTGCCAGCAGTTTTATCGGACAGGCTTTTCTCACTGGAAACACCATATATTTT; cdr3_aa: CASSFIGQAFLTGNTIYF
clone_size: -; v_call: TRBV28; d_call: -; j_call: TRBJ2-7; cdr3_nt: TGTGCCACCGTACCGGGACGGACCTACGAGCAGTACTTC; cdr3_aa: CATVPGRTYEQYF
clone_size: -; v_call: TRBV10-2; d_call: TRBD1; j_call: TRBJ1-2; cdr3_nt: TGCGCCAGCATGGGGACAGGGGGGAATTATGGCTACACCTTC; cdr3_aa: CASMGTGGNYGYTF